This is a list of T cell receptor beta chains from one sample in a study of T cells after yellow fever vaccination. TCRdb re-derived calls from the 5' RACE reads in MiXCR, one entry per CDR3 protein. The repertoire holds under 700,000 distinct CDR3 sequences, with roughly 17% as singletons. Sequenced material: PBMCs, taken less than 6 days after the first yellow fever vaccination. These receptor sequences come from a man aged 18 to 35 who received the YFV17D yellow fever vaccine. CDR3s include the opening cysteine and the closing phenylalanine or tryptophan. The order of the fields is D gene, clone size, J gene, V gene, CDR3 protein, CDR3 DNA. The D gene is left open where the match is weak. For some rows the clone size is stated as once, few or many, or as a class when expanded; others skip it.

D gene: NA
clone size: NA
J gene: TRBJ2-1
V gene: TRBV4-3
CDR3 protein: CASSPRGLRSSYNEQFF
CDR3 DNA: TGCGCCAGCAGCCCCCGGGGACTCCGAAGCTCCTACAATGAGCAGTTCTTC

D gene: NA
clone size: NA
J gene: TRBJ2-3
V gene: TRBV4-1
CDR3 protein: CASRGAGTDTQYF
CDR3 DNA: TGCGCCAGCCGGGGGGCCGGCACAGATACGCAGTATTTT

D gene: NA
clone size: NA
J gene: TRBJ1-1
V gene: TRBV7-9
CDR3 protein: CASDKSNTEAFF
CDR3 DNA: TGTGCCAGCGACAAATCGAACACTGAAGCTTTCTTT

D gene: NA
clone size: NA
J gene: TRBJ1-1
V gene: TRBV24-1
CDR3 protein: CATSDSGLGDTEAFF
CDR3 DNA: TGTGCCACCAGTGACTCAGGGTTGGGGGACACTGAAGCTTTCTTT

D gene: NA
clone size: few
J gene: TRBJ2-7
V gene: TRBV7-2
CDR3 protein: CASSFMTNSYEQYF
CDR3 DNA: TGTGCCAGCAGCTTCATGACAAACTCCTACGAGCAGTACTTC

D gene: NA
clone size: many
J gene: TRBJ1-2
V gene: TRBV12-3/TRBV12-4
CDR3 protein: CASSAGQANYGYTF
CDR3 DNA: TGTGCCAGCAGTGCGGGACAAGCTAACTATGGCTACACCTTC

D gene: NA
clone size: NA
J gene: TRBJ1-4
V gene: TRBV4-2
CDR3 protein: CASSQVREKLFF
CDR3 DNA: TGTGCCAGCAGCCAAGTTAGGGAAAAACTGTTTTTT

D gene: NA
clone size: NA
J gene: TRBJ2-5
V gene: TRBV4-3
CDR3 protein: CASRQDLGTQYF
CDR3 DNA: TGCGCCAGCAGACAAGATTTGGGGACCCAGTACTTC

D gene: NA
clone size: NA
J gene: TRBJ2-2
V gene: TRBV12-3/TRBV12-4
CDR3 protein: CASRFNTGELFF
CDR3 DNA: TGTGCCAGCAGATTCAACACCGGGGAGCTGTTTTTT

D gene: TRBD1
clone size: NA
J gene: TRBJ2-3
V gene: TRBV12-3/TRBV12-4
CDR3 protein: CASGRTGTPDTQYF
CDR3 DNA: TGTGCCAGCGGCCGGACAGGGACCCCCGATACGCAGTATTTT

D gene: NA
clone size: NA
J gene: TRBJ1-2
V gene: TRBV6-6
CDR3 protein: CASRAGRFYGYTF
CDR3 DNA: TGTGCCAGCAGAGCGGGCCGATTCTATGGCTACACCTTC

D gene: TRBD2
clone size: few
J gene: TRBJ2-1
V gene: TRBV5-1
CDR3 protein: CASSLHQDLTSSNEQFF
CDR3 DNA: TGCGCCAGCAGCTTACACCAAGACCTGACTAGCAGTAATGAGCAGTTCTTC

D gene: NA
clone size: many
J gene: TRBJ2-3
V gene: TRBV12-3/TRBV12-4
CDR3 protein: CASTLRGATDTQYF
CDR3 DNA: TGTGCCAGCACCCTCAGGGGGGCCACAGATACGCAGTATTTT

D gene: TRBD1
clone size: many
J gene: TRBJ2-7
V gene: TRBV7-2
CDR3 protein: CASSPSGQGAYEQYF
CDR3 DNA: TGTGCCAGCAGCCCCTCGGGACAGGGGGCCTACGAGCAGTACTTC

D gene: NA
clone size: few
J gene: TRBJ1-5
V gene: TRBV12-3/TRBV12-4
CDR3 protein: CASSALTLNQPQHF
CDR3 DNA: TGTGCCAGCAGCGCCTTAACCCTCAATCAGCCCCAGCATTTT

D gene: TRBD2
clone size: NA
J gene: TRBJ2-3
V gene: TRBV7-2
CDR3 protein: CASSLVAGGLYTQYF
CDR3 DNA: TGTGCCAGCAGCTTAGTAGCGGGGGGGCTGTATACGCAGTATTTT

D gene: TRBD1
clone size: NA
J gene: TRBJ1-1
V gene: TRBV6-1
CDR3 protein: CASSGTGGGTEAFF
CDR3 DNA: TGTGCCAGCAGTGGGACAGGGGGAGGTACTGAAGCTTTCTTT

D gene: NA
clone size: few
J gene: TRBJ2-6
V gene: TRBV9
CDR3 protein: CASSRGVDSGANVLTF
CDR3 DNA: TGTGCCAGCAGCCGAGGGGTAGACTCTGGGGCCAACGTCCTGACTTTC

D gene: TRBD1
clone size: NA
J gene: TRBJ1-5
V gene: TRBV5-6
CDR3 protein: CASSLEGQGNWNEPQHF
CDR3 DNA: TGTGCCAGCAGCTTGGAGGGACAGGGGAATTGGAATGAGCCCCAGCATTTT

D gene: NA
clone size: few
J gene: TRBJ2-1
V gene: TRBV5-1
CDR3 protein: CASSFGSIAGHEQFF
CDR3 DNA: TGCGCCAGCAGCTTCGGGTCGATAGCCGGGCATGAGCAGTTCTTC

D gene: TRBD2
clone size: NA
J gene: TRBJ2-1
V gene: TRBV15
CDR3 protein: CATSVLANTYNEQFF
CDR3 DNA: TGTGCCACCAGCGTACTAGCGAACACCTACAATGAGCAGTTCTTC

D gene: TRBD2
clone size: NA
J gene: TRBJ2-7
V gene: TRBV5-1
CDR3 protein: CASSPTTGGHSSYEQYF
CDR3 DNA: TGCGCCAGCAGCCCCACGACGGGAGGACATAGCTCCTACGAGCAGTACTTC

D gene: NA
clone size: few
J gene: TRBJ2-5
V gene: TRBV24-1
CDR3 protein: CATSDLQTQYF
CDR3 DNA: TGTGCCACCAGTGATTTGCAGACCCAGTACTTC

D gene: TRBD1
clone size: NA
J gene: TRBJ2-1
V gene: TRBV7-9
CDR3 protein: CASSLNQGANEQFF
CDR3 DNA: TGTGCCAGCAGCTTAAATCAGGGGGCGAATGAGCAGTTCTTC

D gene: NA
clone size: many
J gene: TRBJ2-5
V gene: TRBV7-3
CDR3 protein: CASSQGAKETQYF
CDR3 DNA: TGTGCCAGCAGCCAAGGGGCGAAAGAGACCCAGTACTTC

D gene: NA
clone size: few
J gene: TRBJ1-5
V gene: TRBV3-1
CDR3 protein: CASSPDPDQPQHF
CDR3 DNA: TGTGCCAGCAGCCCCGACCCCGATCAGCCCCAGCATTTT

D gene: NA
clone size: few
J gene: TRBJ1-5
V gene: TRBV3-1
CDR3 protein: CASSHDSLNQPQHF
CDR3 DNA: TGTGCCAGCAGCCATGACAGTCTCAATCAGCCCCAGCACTTT

D gene: TRBD1
clone size: few
J gene: TRBJ1-1
V gene: TRBV7-8
CDR3 protein: CASSDRQGLTEAFF
CDR3 DNA: TGTGCCAGCAGCGATCGACAGGGTCTCACTGAAGCTTTCTTT

D gene: NA
clone size: few
J gene: TRBJ2-7
V gene: TRBV20-1
CDR3 protein: CSAREQGYEQYF
CDR3 DNA: TGCAGTGCTAGAGAGCAGGGCTACGAGCAGTACTTC

D gene: TRBD2
clone size: NA
J gene: TRBJ2-7
V gene: TRBV7-2
CDR3 protein: CASSLAGLAGTEQYF
CDR3 DNA: TGTGCCAGCAGCTTAGCCGGGCTAGCGGGGACCGAGCAGTACTTC

D gene: TRBD1
clone size: NA
J gene: TRBJ1-5
V gene: TRBV7-9
CDR3 protein: CASSWGTDRDQPQHF
CDR3 DNA: TGTGCCAGCAGCTGGGGGACGGACAGGGATCAGCCCCAGCATTTT

D gene: TRBD1
clone size: few
J gene: TRBJ1-2
V gene: TRBV5-1
CDR3 protein: CASSLGQGERGGYTF
CDR3 DNA: TGCGCCAGCAGCCTCGGACAGGGAGAACGCGGTGGCTACACCTTC

D gene: NA
clone size: NA
J gene: TRBJ2-1
V gene: TRBV28
CDR3 protein: CASSFQRLDFGQFF
CDR3 DNA: TGTGCCAGCAGTTTTCAGCGACTAGACTTCGGGCAGTTCTTC

D gene: NA
clone size: many
J gene: TRBJ2-3
V gene: TRBV4-1
CDR3 protein: CASSQERGYTDTQYF
CDR3 DNA: TGCGCCAGCAGCCAAGAGAGGGGGTACACAGATACGCAGTATTTT

D gene: TRBD2
clone size: many
J gene: TRBJ2-1
V gene: TRBV5-1
CDR3 protein: CASSPDTSGVYNEQFF
CDR3 DNA: TGCGCCAGCAGTCCCGATACTAGCGGGGTGTACAATGAGCAGTTCTTC

D gene: NA
clone size: NA
J gene: TRBJ1-3
V gene: TRBV5-1
CDR3 protein: CASRYIGGPGNTIYF
CDR3 DNA: TGCGCCAGCAGATATATTGGGGGACCTGGAAACACCATATATTTT

D gene: NA
clone size: NA
J gene: TRBJ2-3
V gene: TRBV10-3
CDR3 protein: CAISDEGRDHTSGHF
CDR3 DNA: TGTGCCATCAGTGACGAGGGTCGGGACCATACCTCTGGGCATTTT

D gene: NA
clone size: few
J gene: TRBJ2-7
V gene: TRBV6-1
CDR3 protein: CASTGSRTDAYEQYF
CDR3 DNA: TGTGCCAGCACCGGGAGCAGGACAGACGCATACGAGCAGTACTTC

D gene: NA
clone size: NA
J gene: TRBJ1-2
V gene: TRBV4-3
CDR3 protein: CASSQDMTDYGYTF
CDR3 DNA: TGCGCCAGCAGCCAAGATATGACGGACTATGGCTACACCTTC

D gene: TRBD1
clone size: NA
J gene: TRBJ2-7
V gene: TRBV29-1
CDR3 protein: CSVSPTGIEQYF
CDR3 DNA: TGCAGCGTTAGCCCGACAGGGATCGAGCAGTACTTC

D gene: TRBD1
clone size: NA
J gene: TRBJ2-1
V gene: TRBV9
CDR3 protein: CASSAPQGNEQFF
CDR3 DNA: TGTGCCAGCAGCGCCCCACAGGGGAATGAGCAGTTCTTC

D gene: NA
clone size: once
J gene: TRBJ2-3
V gene: TRBV20-1
CDR3 protein: CSASLWRGPYTSTDTQYF
CDR3 DNA: TGCAGTGCCTCCCTTTGGCGGGGGCCTTATACTAGCACAGATACGCAGTATTTT

D gene: NA
clone size: few
J gene: TRBJ1-5
V gene: TRBV6-2/TRBV6-3
CDR3 protein: CASSATTYQPQHF
CDR3 DNA: TGTGCCAGCAGCGCGACTACCTATCAGCCCCAGCATTTT

D gene: NA
clone size: NA
J gene: TRBJ1-5
V gene: TRBV3-1
CDR3 protein: CASSQDFRGPQHF
CDR3 DNA: TGTGCCAGCAGCCAAGACTTTCGGGGGCCCCAGCATTTT

D gene: NA
clone size: few
J gene: TRBJ2-6
V gene: TRBV27
CDR3 protein: CASSFRGPKSGANVLTF
CDR3 DNA: TGTGCCAGCAGTTTCAGGGGCCCGAAATCTGGGGCCAACGTCCTGACTTTC

D gene: NA
clone size: NA
J gene: TRBJ2-3
V gene: TRBV6-2/TRBV6-3
CDR3 protein: CASTQRGWGFTDTQYF
CDR3 DNA: TGTGCCAGCACCCAGAGGGGTTGGGGGTTCACAGATACGCAGTATTTT

D gene: NA
clone size: few
J gene: TRBJ2-1
V gene: TRBV5-1
CDR3 protein: CASSIGGGDAMYEQFF
CDR3 DNA: TGCGCCAGCAGTATAGGCGGGGGCGACGCAATGTATGAGCAGTTCTTC

D gene: NA
clone size: NA
J gene: TRBJ2-2
V gene: TRBV4-3
CDR3 protein: CASSQDRVTGELFF
CDR3 DNA: TGCGCCAGCAGCCAAGATCGAGTAACCGGGGAGCTGTTTTTT

D gene: NA
clone size: few
J gene: TRBJ1-2
V gene: TRBV20-1
CDR3 protein: CSALGNYGYTF
CDR3 DNA: TGCAGTGCTCTGGGGAACTATGGCTACACCTTC

D gene: TRBD1
clone size: many
J gene: TRBJ1-2
V gene: TRBV7-9
CDR3 protein: CASSLNRGRTNYGYTF
CDR3 DNA: TGTGCCAGCAGCTTAAACAGGGGGCGAACTAACTATGGCTACACCTTC

D gene: NA
clone size: many
J gene: TRBJ2-7
V gene: TRBV12-3/TRBV12-4
CDR3 protein: CASSPPPGYEQYF
CDR3 DNA: TGTGCCAGCAGTCCCCCTCCGGGATACGAGCAGTACTTC

D gene: NA
clone size: many
J gene: TRBJ2-1
V gene: TRBV5-1
CDR3 protein: CASSLGGAGTNEQFF
CDR3 DNA: TGCGCCAGCAGCTTAGGCGGCGCTGGCACCAATGAGCAGTTCTTC

D gene: NA
clone size: few
J gene: TRBJ2-7
V gene: TRBV29-1
CDR3 protein: CSVVLGGYEQYF
CDR3 DNA: TGCAGCGTTGTCTTAGGGGGCTACGAGCAGTACTTC

D gene: NA
clone size: few
J gene: TRBJ1-3
V gene: TRBV7-9
CDR3 protein: CASSLDGILSGNTIYF
CDR3 DNA: TGTGCCAGCAGCTTAGACGGGATCCTCTCTGGAAACACCATATATTTT

D gene: NA
clone size: few
J gene: TRBJ2-1
V gene: TRBV7-9
CDR3 protein: CASSSPPSSYNEQFF
CDR3 DNA: TGTGCCAGCAGCTCCCCTCCAAGCTCCTACAATGAGCAGTTCTTC

D gene: TRBD1
clone size: NA
J gene: TRBJ1-5
V gene: TRBV27
CDR3 protein: CASSFGDSQPQHF
CDR3 DNA: TGTGCCAGCAGTTTTGGGGACAGTCAGCCCCAGCATTTT

D gene: NA
clone size: NA
J gene: TRBJ2-5
V gene: TRBV20-1
CDR3 protein: CSARDGLRETQYF
CDR3 DNA: TGCAGTGCTAGAGATGGGTTAAGAGAGACCCAGTACTTC